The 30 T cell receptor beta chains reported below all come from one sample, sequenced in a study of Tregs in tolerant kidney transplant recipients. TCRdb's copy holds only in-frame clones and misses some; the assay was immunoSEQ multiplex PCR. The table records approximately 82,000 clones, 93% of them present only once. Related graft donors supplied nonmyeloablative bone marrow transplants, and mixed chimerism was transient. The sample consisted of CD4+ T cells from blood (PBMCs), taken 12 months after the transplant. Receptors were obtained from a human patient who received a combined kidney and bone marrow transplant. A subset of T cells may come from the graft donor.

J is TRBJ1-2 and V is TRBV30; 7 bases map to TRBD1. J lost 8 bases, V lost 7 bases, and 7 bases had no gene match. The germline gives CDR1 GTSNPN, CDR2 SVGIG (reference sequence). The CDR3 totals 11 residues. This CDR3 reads CAYEGGRGYTF. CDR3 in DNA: TGTGCCTACGAAGGGGGCCGGGGCTACACCTTC.

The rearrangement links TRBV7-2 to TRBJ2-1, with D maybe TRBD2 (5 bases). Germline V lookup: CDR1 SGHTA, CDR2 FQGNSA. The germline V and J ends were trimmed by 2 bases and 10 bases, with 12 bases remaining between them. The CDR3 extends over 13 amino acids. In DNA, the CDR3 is TGTGCCAGCAGCTTAAGGAGGCCACAGGAGCAGTTCTTC. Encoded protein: CASSLRRPQEQFF.

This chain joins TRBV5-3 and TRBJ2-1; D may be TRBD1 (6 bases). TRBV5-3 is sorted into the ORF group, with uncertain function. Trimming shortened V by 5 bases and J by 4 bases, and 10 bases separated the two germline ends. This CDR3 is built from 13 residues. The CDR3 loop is CARRTGRYNEQFF. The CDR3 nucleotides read TGTGCCAGAAGGACAGGACGATACAATGAGCAGTTCTTC.

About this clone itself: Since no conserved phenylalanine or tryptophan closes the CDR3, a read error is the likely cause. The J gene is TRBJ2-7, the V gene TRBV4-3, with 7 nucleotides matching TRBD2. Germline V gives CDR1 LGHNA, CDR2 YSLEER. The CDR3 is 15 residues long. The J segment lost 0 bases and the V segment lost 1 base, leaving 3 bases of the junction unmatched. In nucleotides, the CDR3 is TGCGCCAGCAGCCAAGTTGGGGGGGACTCCTACGAGCAGTACCTC. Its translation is CASSQVGGDSYEQYL.

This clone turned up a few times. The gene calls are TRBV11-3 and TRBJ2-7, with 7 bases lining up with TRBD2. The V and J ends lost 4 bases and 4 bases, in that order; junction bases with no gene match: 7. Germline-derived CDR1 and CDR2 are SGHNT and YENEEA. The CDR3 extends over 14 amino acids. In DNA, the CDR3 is TGTGCCAGCAGCTCCTTCGCGGGAGTGTACGAGCAGTACTTC. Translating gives CASSSFAGVYEQYF.

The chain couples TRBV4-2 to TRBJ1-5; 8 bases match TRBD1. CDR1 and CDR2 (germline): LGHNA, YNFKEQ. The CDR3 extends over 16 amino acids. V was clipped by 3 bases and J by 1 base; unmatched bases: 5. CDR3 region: CASSQYRGVSNQPQHF. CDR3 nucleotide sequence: TGTGCCAGCAGCCAGTACAGGGGGGTGAGCAATCAGCCCCAGCATTTT.

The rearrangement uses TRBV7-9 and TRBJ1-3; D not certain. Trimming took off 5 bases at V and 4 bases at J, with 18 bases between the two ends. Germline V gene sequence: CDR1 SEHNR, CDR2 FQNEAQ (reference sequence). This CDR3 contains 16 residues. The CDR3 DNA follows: TGTGCCAGCAGCCCCCGCAAGAGTTTAGCCGGAAACACCATATATTTT. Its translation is CASSPRKSLAGNTIYF.

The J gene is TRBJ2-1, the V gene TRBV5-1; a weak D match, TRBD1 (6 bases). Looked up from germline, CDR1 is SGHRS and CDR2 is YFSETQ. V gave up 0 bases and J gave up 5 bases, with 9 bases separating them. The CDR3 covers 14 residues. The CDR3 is CASSLGTEDNEQFF. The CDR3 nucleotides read TGCGCCAGCAGCTTGGGGACAGAGGACAATGAGCAGTTCTTC.

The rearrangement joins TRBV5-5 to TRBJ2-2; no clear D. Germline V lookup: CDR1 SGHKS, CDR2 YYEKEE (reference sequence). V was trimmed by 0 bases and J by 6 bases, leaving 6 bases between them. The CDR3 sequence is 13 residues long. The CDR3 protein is CASSLVPAGELFF. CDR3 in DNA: TGTGCCAGCAGCTTGGTGCCGGCCGGGGAGCTGTTTTTT.

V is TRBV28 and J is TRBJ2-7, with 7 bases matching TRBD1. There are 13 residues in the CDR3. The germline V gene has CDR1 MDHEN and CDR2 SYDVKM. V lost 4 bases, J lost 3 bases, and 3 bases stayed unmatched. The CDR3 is CASSSGQSYEQYF. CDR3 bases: TGTGCCAGCAGTTCGGGACAGAGCTACGAGCAGTACTTC.

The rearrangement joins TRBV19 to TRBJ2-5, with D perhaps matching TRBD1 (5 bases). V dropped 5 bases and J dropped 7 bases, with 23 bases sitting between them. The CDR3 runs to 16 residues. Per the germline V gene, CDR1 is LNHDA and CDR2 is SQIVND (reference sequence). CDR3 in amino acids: CASSGVGRAFFGTQYF. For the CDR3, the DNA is TGTGCCAGTAGTGGGGTGGGCAGGGCGTTTTTTGGGACCCAGTACTTC.

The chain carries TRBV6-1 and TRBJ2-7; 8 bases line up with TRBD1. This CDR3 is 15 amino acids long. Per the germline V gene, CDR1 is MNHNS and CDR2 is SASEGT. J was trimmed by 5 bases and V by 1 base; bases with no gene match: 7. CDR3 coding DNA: TGTGCCAGCAGTGAAGTCAGGACAGGGTGGAACGAGCAGTACTTC. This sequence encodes CASSEVRTGWNEQYF.

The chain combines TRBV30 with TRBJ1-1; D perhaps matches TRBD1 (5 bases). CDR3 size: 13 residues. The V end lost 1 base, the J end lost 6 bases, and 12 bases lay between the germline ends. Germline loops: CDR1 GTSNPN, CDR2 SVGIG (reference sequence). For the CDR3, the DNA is TGTGCCTGGAGTGGCGTCGGGGGGTCTGAAGCTTTCTTT. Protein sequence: CAWSGVGGSEAFF.

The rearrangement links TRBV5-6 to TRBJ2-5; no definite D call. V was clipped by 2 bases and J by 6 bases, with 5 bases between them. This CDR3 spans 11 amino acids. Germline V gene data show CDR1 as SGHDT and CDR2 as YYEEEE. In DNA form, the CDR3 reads TGTGCCAGCAGCTTCAGTCAGACCCAGTACTTC. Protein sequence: CASSFSQTQYF.

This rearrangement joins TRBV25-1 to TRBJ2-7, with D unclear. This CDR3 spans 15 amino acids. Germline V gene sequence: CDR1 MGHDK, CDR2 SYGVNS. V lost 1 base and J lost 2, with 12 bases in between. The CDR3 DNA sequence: TGTGCCAGCAGTGAATCTGTAGATCTAACCTACGAGCAGTACTTC. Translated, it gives CASSESVDLTYEQYF.

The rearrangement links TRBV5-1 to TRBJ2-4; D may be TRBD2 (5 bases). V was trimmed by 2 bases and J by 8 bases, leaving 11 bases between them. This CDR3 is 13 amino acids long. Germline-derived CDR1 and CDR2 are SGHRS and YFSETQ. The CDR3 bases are TGCGCCAGCAGCTTCGGGGTTGCGGACATTCAGTACTTC. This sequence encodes CASSFGVADIQYF.

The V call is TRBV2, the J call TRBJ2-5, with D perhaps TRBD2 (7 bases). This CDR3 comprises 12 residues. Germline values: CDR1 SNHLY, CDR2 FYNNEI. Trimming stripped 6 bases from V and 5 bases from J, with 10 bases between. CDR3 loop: CASSRGGETQYF. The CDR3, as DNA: TGTGCCAGCAGCAGGGGAGGGGAGACCCAGTACTTC. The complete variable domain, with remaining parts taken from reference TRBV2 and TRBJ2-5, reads EPEVTQTPSHQVTQMGQEVILRCVPISNHLYFYWYRQILGQKVEFLVSFYNNEISEKSEIFDDQFSVERPDGSNFTLKIRSTKLEDSAMYFCASSRGGETQYFGPGTRLLVL.

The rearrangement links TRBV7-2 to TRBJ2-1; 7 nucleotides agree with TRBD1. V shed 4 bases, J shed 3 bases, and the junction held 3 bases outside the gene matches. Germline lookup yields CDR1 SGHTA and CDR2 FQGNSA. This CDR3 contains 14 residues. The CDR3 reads CASSSGQFYNEQFF. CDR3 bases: TGTGCCAGCAGCTCGGGACAGTTCTACAATGAGCAGTTCTTC.

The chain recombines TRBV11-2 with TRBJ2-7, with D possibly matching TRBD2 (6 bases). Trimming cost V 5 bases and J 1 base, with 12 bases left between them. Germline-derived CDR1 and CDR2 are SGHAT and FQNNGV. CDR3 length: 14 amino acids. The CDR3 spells CASSQGLPSYEQYF. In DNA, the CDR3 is TGTGCCAGCAGCCAGGGACTGCCATCCTACGAGCAGTACTTC.

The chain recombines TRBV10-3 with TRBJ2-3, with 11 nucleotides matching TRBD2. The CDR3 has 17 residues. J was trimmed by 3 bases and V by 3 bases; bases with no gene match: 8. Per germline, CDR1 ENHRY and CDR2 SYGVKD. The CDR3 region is CAISEWGSGGATDTQYF. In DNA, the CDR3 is TGTGCCATCAGTGAATGGGGTAGCGGGGGGGCGACAGATACGCAGTATTTT.

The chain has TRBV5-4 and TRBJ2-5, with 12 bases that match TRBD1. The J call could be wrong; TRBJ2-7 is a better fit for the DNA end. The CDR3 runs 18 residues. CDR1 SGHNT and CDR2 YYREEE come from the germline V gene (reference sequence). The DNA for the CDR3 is TGTGCCAGCAGCTTGGATGGGACAGGGGGCCCAGGGGTCTACGAGCAGTACTTC. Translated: CASSLDGTGGPGVYEQYF.

For the CDR3, the DNA is TGTGCCATCAGTGTGGGCATAAGCACAGATACGCAGTATTTT. Its translation: CAISVGISTDTQYF. This chain uses TRBV10-3 with TRBJ2-3; no clear D gene. Germline CDR1 reads ENHRY; CDR2 reads SYGVKD. V was shortened by 4 bases and J by 0 bases, with 8 bases between the two germline ends. The CDR3 sequence is 14 residues long.

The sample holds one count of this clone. Here the CDR3 reads CASSQRAGGSETQYF. CDR3 bases: TGTGCCAGCTCACAACGGGCAGGGGGCTCGGAGACCCAGTACTTC. V is TRBV18 and J is TRBJ2-5; 8 nucleotides line up with TRBD1. J was trimmed by 5 bases and V by 4 bases; bases with no gene match: 9. Looked up from germline, CDR1 is KGHSH and CDR2 is LQKENI. The CDR3 runs to 15 residues.

Here the CDR3 reads CASSQDRWAGETQYF. The CDR3 nucleotides are TGTGCCAGCAGCCAAGATAGATGGGCTGGGGAGACCCAGTACTTC. The V gene is TRBV4-2, the J gene TRBJ2-5; no definite D call. The CDR3 extends over 15 amino acids. V lost 0 bases, J lost 5 bases, and 13 bases lay in between. The germline gives CDR1 LGHNA, CDR2 YNFKEQ.

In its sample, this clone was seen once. The CDR3 DNA reads TGTGCCAGCAGTTACTCTCTAGGACATGGGGAGACCCAGTACTTC. Translation: CASSYSLGHGETQYF. The rearrangement uses TRBV5-4 and TRBJ2-5; D is perhaps TRBD1 (5 bases). The CDR3 extends over 15 amino acids. V was shortened by 5 bases and J by 5 bases, with 19 bases between the two germline ends. Germline CDR1 reads SGHNT; CDR2 reads YYREEE (reference sequence).

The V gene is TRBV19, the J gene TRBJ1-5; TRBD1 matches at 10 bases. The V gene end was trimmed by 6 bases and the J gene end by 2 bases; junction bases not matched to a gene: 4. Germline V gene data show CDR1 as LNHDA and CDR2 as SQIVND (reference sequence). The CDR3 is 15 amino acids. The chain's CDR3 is CASRPTGGGNQPQHF. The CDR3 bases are TGTGCCAGTAGGCCGACAGGGGGCGGCAATCAGCCCCAGCATTTT.

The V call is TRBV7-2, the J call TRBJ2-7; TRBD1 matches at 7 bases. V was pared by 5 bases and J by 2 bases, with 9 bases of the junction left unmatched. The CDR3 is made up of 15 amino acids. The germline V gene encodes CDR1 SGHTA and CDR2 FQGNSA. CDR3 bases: TGTGCCAGCAGCCCCCGGACAGGCCCCCCCTACGAGCAGTACTTC. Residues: CASSPRTGPPYEQYF.

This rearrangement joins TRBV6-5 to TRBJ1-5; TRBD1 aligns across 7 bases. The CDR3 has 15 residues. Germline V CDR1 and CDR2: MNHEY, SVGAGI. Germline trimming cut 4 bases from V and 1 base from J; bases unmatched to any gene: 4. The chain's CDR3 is CASSSTGLSNQPQHF. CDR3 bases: TGTGCCAGCAGTTCGACAGGGCTGAGCAATCAGCCCCAGCATTTT.

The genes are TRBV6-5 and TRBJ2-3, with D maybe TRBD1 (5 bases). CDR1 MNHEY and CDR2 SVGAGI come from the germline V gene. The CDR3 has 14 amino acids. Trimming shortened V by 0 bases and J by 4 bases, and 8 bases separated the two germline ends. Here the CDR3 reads CASSYSWGADTQYF. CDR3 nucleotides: TGTGCCAGCAGTTACTCCTGGGGCGCAGATACGCAGTATTTT.

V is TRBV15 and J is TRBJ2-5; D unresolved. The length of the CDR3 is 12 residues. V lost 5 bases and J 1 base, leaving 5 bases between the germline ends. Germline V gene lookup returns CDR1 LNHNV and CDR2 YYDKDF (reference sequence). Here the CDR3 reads CATSLAQETQYF. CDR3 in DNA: TGTGCCACCAGCCTGGCCCAAGAGACCCAGTACTTC.